This T cell receptor (beta chain) was recovered during a study of T cell changes during pregnancy in multiple sclerosis. Assay: immunoSEQ multiplex PCR; the TCRdb copy retains only in-frame clones and omits some. The sample has 100,000 or so clones; almost 95% are singletons. Of note for this clone: Other DNA sequences in the sample encode the same CDR3.

The sample was peripheral blood, taken before pregnancy. The clonotype originates from a female donor with multiple sclerosis, enrolled in a pregnancy study.

For the CDR3, the DNA is TGTGCCAGCAGGCGGACGGGGGTCTACGAGCAGTACTTC. Protein sequence: CASRRTGVYEQYF. This chain connects TRBV2 to TRBJ2-7; tentative D call: TRBD2 (6 bases). Trimming cost V 6 bases and J 3 bases, with 12 bases left between them. In germline, CDR1 is SNHLY, CDR2 FYNNEI. The CDR3 has 13 amino acids.